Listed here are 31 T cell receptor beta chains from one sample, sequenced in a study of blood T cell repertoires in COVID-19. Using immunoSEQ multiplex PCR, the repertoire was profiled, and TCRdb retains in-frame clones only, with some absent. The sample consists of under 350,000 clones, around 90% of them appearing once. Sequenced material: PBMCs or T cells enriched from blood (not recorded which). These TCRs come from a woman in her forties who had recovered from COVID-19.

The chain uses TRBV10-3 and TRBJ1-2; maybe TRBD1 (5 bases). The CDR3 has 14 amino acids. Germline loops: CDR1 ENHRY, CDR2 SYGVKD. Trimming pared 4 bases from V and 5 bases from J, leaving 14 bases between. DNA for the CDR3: TGTGCCATCAGTGCGTTGGGGGGTAGTTATGGCTACACCTTC. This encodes CAISALGGSYGYTF.

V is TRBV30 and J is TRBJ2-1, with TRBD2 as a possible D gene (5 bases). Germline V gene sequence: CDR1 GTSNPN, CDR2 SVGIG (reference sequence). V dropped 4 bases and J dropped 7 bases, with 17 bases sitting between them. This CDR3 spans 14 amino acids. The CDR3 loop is CAWKRRLEANEQFF. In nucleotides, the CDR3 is TGTGCCTGGAAACGGCGGTTGGAGGCTAATGAGCAGTTCTTC.

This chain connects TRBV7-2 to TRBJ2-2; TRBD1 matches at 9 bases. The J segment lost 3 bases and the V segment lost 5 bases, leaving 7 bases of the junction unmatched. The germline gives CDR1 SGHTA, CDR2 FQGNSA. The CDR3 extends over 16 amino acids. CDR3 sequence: CASSRDRAPYTGELFF. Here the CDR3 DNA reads TGTGCCAGCAGCCGGGACAGGGCCCCCTACACCGGGGAGCTGTTTTTT.

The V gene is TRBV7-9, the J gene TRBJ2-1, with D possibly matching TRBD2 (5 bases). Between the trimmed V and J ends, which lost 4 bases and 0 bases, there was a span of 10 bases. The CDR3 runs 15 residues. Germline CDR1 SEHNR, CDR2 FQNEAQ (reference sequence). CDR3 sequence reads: CASSYQRFSYNEQFF. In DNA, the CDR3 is TGTGCCAGCAGCTACCAGCGGTTCTCCTACAATGAGCAGTTCTTC.

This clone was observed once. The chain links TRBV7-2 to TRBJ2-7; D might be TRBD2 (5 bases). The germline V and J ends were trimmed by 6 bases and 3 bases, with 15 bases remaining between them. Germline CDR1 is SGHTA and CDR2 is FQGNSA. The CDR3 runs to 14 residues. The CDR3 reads CASSLRRGNYEQYF. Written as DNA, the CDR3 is TGTGCCAGCAGTCTTAGACGGGGAAACTACGAGCAGTACTTC. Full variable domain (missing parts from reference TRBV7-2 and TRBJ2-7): GAGVSQSPSNKVTEKGKDVELRCDPISGHTALYWYRQSLGQGLEFLIYFQGNSAPDKSGLPSDRFSAERTGGSVSTLTIQRTQQEDSAVYLCASSLRRGNYEQYFGPGTRLTVT.

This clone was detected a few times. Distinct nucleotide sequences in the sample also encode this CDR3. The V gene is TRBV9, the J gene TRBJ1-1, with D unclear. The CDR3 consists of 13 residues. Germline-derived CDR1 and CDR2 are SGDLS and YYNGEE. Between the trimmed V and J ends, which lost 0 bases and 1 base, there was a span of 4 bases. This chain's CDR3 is CASSVAGNTEAFF. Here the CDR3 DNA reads TGTGCCAGCAGCGTAGCAGGGAACACTGAAGCTTTCTTT.

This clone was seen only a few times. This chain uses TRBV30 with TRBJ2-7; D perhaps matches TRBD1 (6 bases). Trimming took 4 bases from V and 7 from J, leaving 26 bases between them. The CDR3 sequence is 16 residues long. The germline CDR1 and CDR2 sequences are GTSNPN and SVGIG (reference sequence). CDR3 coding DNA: TGTGCCTGGAACCTCGGCGGGCAGGGGCGGCGGATGGAGCAGTACTTC. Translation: CAWNLGGQGRRMEQYF.

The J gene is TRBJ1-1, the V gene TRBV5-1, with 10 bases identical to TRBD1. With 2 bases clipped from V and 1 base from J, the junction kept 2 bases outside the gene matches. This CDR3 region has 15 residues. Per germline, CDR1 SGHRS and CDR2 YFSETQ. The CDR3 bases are TGCGCCAGCAGCTTCAGGACAGGGGGGAACACTGAAGCTTTCTTT. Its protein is CASSFRTGGNTEAFF. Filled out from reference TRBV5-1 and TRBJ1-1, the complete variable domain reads KAGVTQTPRYLIKTRGQQVTLSCSPISGHRSVSWYQQTPGQGLQFLFEYFSETQRNKGNFPGRFSGRQFSNSRSEMNVSTLELGDSALYLCASSFRTGGNTEAFFGQGTRLTVV.

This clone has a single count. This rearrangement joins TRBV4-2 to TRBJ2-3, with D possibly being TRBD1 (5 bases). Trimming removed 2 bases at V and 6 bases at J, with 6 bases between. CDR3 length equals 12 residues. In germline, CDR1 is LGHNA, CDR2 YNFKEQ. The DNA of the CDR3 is TGTGCCAGCAGCCAAAGGGGTGATACGCAGTATTTT. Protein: CASSQRGDTQYF.

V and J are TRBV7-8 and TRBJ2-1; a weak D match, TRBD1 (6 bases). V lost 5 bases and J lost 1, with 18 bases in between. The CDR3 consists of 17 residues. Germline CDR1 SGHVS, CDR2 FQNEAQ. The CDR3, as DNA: TGTGCCAGCAGCCGAAAGTCCGGGACATATTCCTACAATGAGCAGTTCTTC. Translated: CASSRKSGTYSYNEQFF.

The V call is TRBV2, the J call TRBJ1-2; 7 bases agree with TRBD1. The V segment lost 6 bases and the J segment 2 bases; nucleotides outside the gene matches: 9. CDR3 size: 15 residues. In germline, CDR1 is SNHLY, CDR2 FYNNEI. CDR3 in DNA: TGTGCCAGCAGCGATACGATGACAGGGAACTATGGCTACACCTTC. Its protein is CASSDTMTGNYGYTF.

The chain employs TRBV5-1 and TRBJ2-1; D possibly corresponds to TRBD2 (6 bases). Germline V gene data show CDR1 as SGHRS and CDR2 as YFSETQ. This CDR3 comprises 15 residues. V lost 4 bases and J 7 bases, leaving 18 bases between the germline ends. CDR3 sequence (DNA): TGCGCCAGCAGCGAGACCGGGGTCGGGGGAAATGAGCAGTTCTTC. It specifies CASSETGVGGNEQFF.

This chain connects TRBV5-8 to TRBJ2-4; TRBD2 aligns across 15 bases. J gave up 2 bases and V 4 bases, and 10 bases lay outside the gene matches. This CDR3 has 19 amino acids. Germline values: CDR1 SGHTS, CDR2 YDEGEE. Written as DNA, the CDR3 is TGTGCCAGCAGCGACAGGACTAGCGGGAGGGCCGTGTCCAAAAACATTCAGTACTTC. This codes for CASSDRTSGRAVSKNIQYF.

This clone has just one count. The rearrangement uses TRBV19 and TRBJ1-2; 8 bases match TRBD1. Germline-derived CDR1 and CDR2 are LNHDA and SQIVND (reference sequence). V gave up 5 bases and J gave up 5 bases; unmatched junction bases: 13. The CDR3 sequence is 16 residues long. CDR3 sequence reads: CASSSEDRVPTYGYTF. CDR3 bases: TGTGCCAGTAGTTCGGAGGACAGGGTCCCTACTTATGGCTACACCTTC.

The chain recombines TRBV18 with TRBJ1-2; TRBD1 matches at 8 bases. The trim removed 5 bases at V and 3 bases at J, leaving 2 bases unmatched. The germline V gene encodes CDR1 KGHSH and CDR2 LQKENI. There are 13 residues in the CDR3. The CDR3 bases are TGTGCCAGCTCATCGGGACAGGACTATGGCTACACCTTC. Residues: CASSSGQDYGYTF.

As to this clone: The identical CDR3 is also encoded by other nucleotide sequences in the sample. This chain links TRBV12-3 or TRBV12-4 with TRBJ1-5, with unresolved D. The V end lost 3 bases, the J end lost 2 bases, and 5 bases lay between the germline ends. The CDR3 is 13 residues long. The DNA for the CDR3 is TGTGCCAGCAGTTTCGGGGGCAATCAGCCCCAGCATTTT. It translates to CASSFGGNQPQHF.

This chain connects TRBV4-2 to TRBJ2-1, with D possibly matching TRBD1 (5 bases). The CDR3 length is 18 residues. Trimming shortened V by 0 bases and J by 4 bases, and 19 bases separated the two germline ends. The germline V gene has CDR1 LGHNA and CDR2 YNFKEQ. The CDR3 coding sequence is TGTGCCAGCAGCCAAGATAGGCCTACCTGGGGCCTATACAATGAGCAGTTCTTC. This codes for CASSQDRPTWGLYNEQFF.

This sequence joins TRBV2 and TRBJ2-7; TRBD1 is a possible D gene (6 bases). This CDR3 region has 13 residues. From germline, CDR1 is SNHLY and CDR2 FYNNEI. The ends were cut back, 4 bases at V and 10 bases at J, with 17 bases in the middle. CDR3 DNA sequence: TGTGCCAGCAGTGGGTCAGAGACAGGCCCACAGTACTTC. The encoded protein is CASSGSETGPQYF.

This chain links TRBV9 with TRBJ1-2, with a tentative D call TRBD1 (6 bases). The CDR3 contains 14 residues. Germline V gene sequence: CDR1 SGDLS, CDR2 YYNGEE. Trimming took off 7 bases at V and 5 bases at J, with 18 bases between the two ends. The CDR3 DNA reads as TGTGCCAGCGGCCCCGGACAGAGTAATTATGGCTACACCTTC. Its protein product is CASGPGQSNYGYTF.

The CDR3 DNA is TGTGCCAGCAGCTGGGGACTAGCGGGAGAAGTAGATACGCAGTATTTT. Translation gives CASSWGLAGEVDTQYF. V gene TRBV7-9 combines with J gene TRBJ2-3; TRBD2 aligns across 14 bases. This CDR3 has 16 residues. V was pared by 4 bases and J by 5 bases, with 5 bases of the junction left unmatched. Germline CDR1 SEHNR, CDR2 FQNEAQ (reference sequence).

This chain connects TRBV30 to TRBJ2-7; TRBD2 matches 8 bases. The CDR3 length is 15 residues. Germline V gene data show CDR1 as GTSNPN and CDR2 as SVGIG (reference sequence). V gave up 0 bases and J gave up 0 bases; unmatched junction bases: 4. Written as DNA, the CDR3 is TGTGCCTGGAGTGTGGGCGGGGGGAACTCCTACGAGCAGTACTTC. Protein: CAWSVGGGNSYEQYF.

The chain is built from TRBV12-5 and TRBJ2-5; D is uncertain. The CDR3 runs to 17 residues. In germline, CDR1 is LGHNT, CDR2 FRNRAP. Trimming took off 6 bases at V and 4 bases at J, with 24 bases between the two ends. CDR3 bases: TGTGCTAGTGGCCCAACGAAAAGTGCAGTCGTTGGAGAGACCCAGTACTTC. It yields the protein CASGPTKSAVVGETQYF.

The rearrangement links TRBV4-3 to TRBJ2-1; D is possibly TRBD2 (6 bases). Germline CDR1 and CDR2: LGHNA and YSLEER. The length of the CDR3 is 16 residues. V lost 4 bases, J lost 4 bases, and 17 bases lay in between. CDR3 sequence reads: CASSPRAGRTYNEQFF. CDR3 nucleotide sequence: TGCGCCAGCAGCCCCCGGGCAGGGAGGACTTACAATGAGCAGTTCTTC.

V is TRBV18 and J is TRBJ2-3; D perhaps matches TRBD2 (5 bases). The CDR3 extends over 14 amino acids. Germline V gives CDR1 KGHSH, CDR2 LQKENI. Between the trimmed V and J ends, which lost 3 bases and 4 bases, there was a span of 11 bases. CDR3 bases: TGTGCCAGCTCACCGCCCGGGGTAGCAGATACGCAGTATTTT. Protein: CASSPPGVADTQYF.

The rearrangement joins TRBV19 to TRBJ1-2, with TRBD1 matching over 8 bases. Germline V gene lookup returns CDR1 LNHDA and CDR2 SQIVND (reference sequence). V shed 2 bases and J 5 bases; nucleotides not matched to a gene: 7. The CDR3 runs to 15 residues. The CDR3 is CASSIIPDRGYGYTF. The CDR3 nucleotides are TGTGCCAGTAGTATAATCCCCGACAGGGGTTATGGCTACACCTTC.

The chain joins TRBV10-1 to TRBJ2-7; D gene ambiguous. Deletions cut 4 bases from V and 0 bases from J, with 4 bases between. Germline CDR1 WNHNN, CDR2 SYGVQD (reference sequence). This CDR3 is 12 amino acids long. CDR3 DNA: TGCGCCAGCAGTGCGAGCTCCTACGAGCAGTACTTC. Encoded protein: CASSASSYEQYF.

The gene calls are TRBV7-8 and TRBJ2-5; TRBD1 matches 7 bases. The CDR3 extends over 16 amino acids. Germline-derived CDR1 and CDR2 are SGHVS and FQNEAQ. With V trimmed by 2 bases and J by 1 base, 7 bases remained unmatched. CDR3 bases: TGTGCCAGCAGCTTACGACAGGGCCTCACCCAAGAGACCCAGTACTTC. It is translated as CASSLRQGLTQETQYF.

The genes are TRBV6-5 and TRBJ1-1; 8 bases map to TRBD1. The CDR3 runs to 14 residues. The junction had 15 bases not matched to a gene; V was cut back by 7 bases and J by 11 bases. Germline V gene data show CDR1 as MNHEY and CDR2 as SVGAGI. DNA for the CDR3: TGTGCCAGCAAGGACCAGGGTGGACAGGGTTGGGCTTTCTTT. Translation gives CASKDQGGQGWAFF.

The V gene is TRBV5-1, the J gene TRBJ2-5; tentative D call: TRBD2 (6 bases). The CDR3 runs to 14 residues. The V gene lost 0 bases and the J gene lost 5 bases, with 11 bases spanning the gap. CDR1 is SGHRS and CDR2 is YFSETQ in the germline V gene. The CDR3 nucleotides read TGCGCCAGCAGCTTGGGCCCGGGGAGGGAGACCCAGTACTTC. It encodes CASSLGPGRETQYF.

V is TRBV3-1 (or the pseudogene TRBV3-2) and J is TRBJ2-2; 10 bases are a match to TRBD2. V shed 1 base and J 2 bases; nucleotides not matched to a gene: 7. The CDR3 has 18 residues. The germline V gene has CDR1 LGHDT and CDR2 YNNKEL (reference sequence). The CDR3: CASSQGILAGANTGELFF. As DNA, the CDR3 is TGTGCCAGCAGCCAAGGTATTCTAGCGGGGGCTAACACCGGGGAGCTGTTTTTT.

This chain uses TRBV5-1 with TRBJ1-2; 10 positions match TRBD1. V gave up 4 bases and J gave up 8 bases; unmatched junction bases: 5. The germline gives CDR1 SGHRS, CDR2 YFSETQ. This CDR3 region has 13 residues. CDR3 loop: CASSHGTGEGYTF. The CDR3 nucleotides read TGCGCCAGCAGCCATGGGACAGGGGAGGGCTACACCTTC.